This T cell receptor (beta chain) comes out of a study of response to subunit inactivated influenza vaccine. Regarding the study as a whole: Few additional T cells are recruited per seasonal influenza vaccination, authors suggested.

Trimming took 5 bases from V and 6 from J; bases not matched to a gene: 7. The germline gives CDR1 SEHNR, CDR2 FQNEAQ (reference sequence). The CDR3 has 15 amino acids. Remarks on this clonotype: The target antigen is unknown.

TCRdb reprocessed the RT-PCR reads with MiXCR, giving one entry per CDR3 protein. This sample has a few hundred thousand distinct CDR3 sequences, with 20% to 25% found just once. This receptor was obtained from a man in his fifties or sixties who received an inactivated influenza vaccine. Sequences were derived from PBMCs from blood, sampled roughly 20 months after vaccination. V usage is TRBV7-9 and J usage is TRBJ2-3; 11 nucleotides agree with TRBD2. This CDR3 reads CASSPGTSGGDTQYF. The CDR3 bases are TGTGCCAGCAGCCCCGGGACTAGCGGTGGGGATACGCAGTATTTT.